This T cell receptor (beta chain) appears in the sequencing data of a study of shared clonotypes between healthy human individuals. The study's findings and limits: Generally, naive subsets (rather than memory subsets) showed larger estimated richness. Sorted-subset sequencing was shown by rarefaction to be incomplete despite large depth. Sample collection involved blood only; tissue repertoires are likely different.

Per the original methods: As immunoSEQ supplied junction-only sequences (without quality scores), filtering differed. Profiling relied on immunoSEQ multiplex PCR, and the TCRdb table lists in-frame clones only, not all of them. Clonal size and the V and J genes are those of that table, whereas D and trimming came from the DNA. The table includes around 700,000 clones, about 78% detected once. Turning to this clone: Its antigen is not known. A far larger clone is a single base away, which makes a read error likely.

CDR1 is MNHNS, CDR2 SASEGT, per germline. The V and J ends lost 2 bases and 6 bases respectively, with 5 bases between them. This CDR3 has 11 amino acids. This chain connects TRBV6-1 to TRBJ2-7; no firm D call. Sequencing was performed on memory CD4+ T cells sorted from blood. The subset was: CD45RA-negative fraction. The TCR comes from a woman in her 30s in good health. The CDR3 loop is CASSEWVEQYF. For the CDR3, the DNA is TGTGCCAGCAGTGAATGGGTCGAGCAGTACTTC.